The present entry profiles one T cell receptor beta chain with its context. Its antigen is as yet unknown. CDR3 length: 13 residues. The V gene's germline CDR1 is LNHDA and CDR2 SQIVND (reference sequence). These data come from a study of monozygotic twins with inflammatory bowel disease. After re-calling the 5' RACE reads, TCRdb lists one entry per CDR3 protein, DNA absent. The clone table shows about 300,000 distinct CDR3 sequences, with the ten largest holding 5.6%. Study-level points and caveats: Among twins, concordant and discordant pairs did not differ in repertoire similarity, possibly from limited power. Healthy co-twins had higher TCRbeta inverse Simpson diversity than their IBD twins.

J is TRBJ1-2 and V is TRBV19; the D call from TCRdb, TRBD1, cannot be confirmed without DNA. The sample consisted of blood. The source is a human donor with ulcerative colitis or Crohn's disease, or a healthy co-twin of an affected twin (not recorded which). The CDR3 sequence: CASWDSTNYGYTF.